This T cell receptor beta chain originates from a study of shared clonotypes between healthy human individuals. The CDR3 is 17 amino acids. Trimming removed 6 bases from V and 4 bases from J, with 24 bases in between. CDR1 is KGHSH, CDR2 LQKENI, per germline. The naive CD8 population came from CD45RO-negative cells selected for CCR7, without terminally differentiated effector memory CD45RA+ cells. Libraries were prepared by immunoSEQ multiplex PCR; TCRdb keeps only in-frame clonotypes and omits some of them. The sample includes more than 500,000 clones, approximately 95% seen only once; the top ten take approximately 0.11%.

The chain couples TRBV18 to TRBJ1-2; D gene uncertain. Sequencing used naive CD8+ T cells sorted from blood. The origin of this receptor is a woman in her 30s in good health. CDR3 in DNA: TGTGCCAGCTCCCCGTCCGATCCGGGTTTCACACCCTATGGCTACACCTTC. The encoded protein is CASSPSDPGFTPYGYTF.